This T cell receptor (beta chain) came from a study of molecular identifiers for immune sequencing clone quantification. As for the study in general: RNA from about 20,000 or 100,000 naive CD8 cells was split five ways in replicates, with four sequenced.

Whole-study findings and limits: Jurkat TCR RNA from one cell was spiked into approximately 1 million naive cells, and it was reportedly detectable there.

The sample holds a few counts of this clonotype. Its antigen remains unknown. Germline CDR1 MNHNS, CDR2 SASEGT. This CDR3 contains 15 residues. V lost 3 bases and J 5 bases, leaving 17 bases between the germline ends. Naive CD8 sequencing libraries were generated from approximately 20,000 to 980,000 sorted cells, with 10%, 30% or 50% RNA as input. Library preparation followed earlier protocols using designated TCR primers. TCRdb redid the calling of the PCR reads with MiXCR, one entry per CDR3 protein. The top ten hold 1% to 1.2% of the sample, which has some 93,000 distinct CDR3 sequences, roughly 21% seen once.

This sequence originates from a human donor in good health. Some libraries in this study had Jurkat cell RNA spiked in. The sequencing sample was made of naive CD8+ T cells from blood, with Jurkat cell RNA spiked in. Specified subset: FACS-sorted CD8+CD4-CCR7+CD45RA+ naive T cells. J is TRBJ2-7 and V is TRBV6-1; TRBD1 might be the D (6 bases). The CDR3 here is CASSDKQGGMHEQYF. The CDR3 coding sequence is TGTGCCAGCAGTGACAAACAGGGTGGTATGCACGAGCAGTACTTC.